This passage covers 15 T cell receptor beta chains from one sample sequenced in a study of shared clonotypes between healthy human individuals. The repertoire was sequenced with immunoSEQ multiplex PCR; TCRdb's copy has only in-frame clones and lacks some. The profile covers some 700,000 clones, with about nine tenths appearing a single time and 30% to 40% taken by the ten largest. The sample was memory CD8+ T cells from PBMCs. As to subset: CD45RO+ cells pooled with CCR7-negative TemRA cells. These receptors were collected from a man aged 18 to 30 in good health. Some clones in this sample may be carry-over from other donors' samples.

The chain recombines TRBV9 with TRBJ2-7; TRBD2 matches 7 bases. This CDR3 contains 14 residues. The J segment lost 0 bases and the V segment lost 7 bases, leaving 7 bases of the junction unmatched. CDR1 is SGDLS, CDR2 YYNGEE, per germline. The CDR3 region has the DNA TGTGCCAGCGGCGGGGGAGTGAGCTCCTACGAGCAGTACTTC. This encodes CASGGGVSSYEQYF.

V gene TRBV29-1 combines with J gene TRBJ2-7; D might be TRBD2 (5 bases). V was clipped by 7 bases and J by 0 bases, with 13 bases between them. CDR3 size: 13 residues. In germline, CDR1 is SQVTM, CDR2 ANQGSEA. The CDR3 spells CSARTQSSYEQYF. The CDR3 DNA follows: TGCAGCGCCAGGACTCAGAGCTCCTACGAGCAGTACTTC.

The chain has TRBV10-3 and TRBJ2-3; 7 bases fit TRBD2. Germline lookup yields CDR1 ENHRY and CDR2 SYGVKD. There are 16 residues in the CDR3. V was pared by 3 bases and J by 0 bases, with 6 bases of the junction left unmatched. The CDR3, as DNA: TGTGCCATCAGTGATAGAGCGGGGTCTAGCACAGATACGCAGTATTTT. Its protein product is CAISDRAGSSTDTQYF.

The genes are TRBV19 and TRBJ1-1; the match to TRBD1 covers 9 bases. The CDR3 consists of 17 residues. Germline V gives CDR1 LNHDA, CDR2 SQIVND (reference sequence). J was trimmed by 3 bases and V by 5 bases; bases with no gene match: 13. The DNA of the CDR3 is TGTGCCAGTAGTGAACCGGGACAGGGATATGCGGACACTGAAGCTTTCTTT. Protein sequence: CASSEPGQGYADTEAFF.

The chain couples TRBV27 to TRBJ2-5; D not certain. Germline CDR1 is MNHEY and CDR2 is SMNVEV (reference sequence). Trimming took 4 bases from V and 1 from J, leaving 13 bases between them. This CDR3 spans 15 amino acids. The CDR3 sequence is CASSYFTASQETQYF. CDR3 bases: TGTGCCAGCAGTTATTTCACAGCGAGCCAAGAGACCCAGTACTTC.

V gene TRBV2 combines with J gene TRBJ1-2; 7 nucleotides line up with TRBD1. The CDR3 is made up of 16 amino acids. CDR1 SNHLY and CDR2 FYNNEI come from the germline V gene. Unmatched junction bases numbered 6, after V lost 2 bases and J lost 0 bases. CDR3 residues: CASSESGTAPNYGYTF. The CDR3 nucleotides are TGTGCCAGCAGTGAATCTGGGACAGCTCCTAACTATGGCTACACCTTC.

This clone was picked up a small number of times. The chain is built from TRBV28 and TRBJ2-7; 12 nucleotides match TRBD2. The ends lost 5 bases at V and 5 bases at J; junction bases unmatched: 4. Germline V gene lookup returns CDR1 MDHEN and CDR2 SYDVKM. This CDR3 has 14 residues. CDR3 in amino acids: CASSLAGGPDEQYF. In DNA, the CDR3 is TGTGCCAGCAGTCTAGCGGGAGGGCCCGACGAGCAGTACTTC.

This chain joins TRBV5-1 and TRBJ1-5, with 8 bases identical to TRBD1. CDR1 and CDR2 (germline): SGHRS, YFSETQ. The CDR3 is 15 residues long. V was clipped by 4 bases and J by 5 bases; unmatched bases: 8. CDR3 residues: CASSETGGPYQPQHF. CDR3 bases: TGCGCCAGCAGCGAAACAGGGGGTCCGTATCAGCCCCAGCATTTT.

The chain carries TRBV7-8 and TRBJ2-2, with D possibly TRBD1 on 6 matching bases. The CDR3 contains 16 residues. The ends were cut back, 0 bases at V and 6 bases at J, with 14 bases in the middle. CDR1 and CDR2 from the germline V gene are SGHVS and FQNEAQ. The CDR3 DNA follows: TGTGCCAGCAGCTTAGCGCTTTTGGGGGCTCCCGGGGAGCTGTTTTTT. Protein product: CASSLALLGAPGELFF.

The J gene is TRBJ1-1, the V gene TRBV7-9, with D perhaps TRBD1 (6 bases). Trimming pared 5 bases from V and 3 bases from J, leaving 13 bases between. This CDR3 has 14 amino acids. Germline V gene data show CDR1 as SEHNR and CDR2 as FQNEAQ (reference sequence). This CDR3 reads CASSPGGRDTEAFF. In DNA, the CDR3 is TGTGCCAGCAGCCCCGGGGGCAGGGACACTGAAGCTTTCTTT.

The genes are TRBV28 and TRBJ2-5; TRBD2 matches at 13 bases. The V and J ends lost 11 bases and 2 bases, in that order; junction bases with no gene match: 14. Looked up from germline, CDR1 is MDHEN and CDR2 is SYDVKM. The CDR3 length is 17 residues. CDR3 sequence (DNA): TGTGCCTGCCGACTAGCGGGAGGTTTACGGGGACAAGAGACCCAGTACTTC. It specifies CACRLAGGLRGQETQYF.

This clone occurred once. This chain's CDR3 is CASSWGDLRLFF. CDR3 nucleotide sequence: TGTGCCAGCAGCTGGGGGGACTTACGGCTGTTCTTC. The chain recombines TRBV11-1 with TRBJ2-1; D might be TRBD2 (6 bases). Germline V gives CDR1 SGHAT, CDR2 FQDESV (reference sequence). V was pared by 4 bases and J by 15 bases, with 16 bases between. This CDR3 contains 12 residues.

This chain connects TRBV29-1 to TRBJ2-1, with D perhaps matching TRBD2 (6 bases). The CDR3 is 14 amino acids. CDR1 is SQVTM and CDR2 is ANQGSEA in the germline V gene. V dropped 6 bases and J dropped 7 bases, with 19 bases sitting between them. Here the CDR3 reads CSVPDGGSSNEQFF. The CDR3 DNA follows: TGCAGCGTCCCCGATGGGGGGAGTAGTAATGAGCAGTTCTTC.

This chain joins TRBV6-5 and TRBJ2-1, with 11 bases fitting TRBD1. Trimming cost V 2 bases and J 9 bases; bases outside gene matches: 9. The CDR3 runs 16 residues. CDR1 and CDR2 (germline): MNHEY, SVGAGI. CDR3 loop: CASSYRRTGGSSEQFF. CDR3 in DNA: TGTGCCAGCAGTTACCGGCGGACAGGGGGCTCGAGTGAGCAGTTCTTC.

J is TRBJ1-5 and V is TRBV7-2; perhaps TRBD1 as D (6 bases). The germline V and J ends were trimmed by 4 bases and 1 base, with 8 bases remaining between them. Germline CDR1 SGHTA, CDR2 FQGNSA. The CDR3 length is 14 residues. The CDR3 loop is CASSSGQSNQPQHF. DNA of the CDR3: TGTGCCAGCAGCTCAGGACAGAGCAATCAGCCCCAGCATTTT.